This TCR beta chain is from a study of blood T cell repertoires in COVID-19. Study-level background: Both acute and convalescent COVID-19 samples were obtained from the United States, Italy and Spain. Nucleic acid was either cDNA or gDNA, and it came from T cells, B-cell-depleted T cells, or PBMCs.

In the authors' methods: It was from reference gene primer amplification that nucleated cell counts were estimated. Profiling relied on immunoSEQ multiplex PCR, and the TCRdb table lists in-frame clones only, not all of them. V, J and clone size are taken as reported in that table, and D and trimming were inferred from the DNA itself. The table records tens of thousands of clones, 75% to 90% of them present only once. CDR3 length: 16 amino acids. Germline CDR1 reads SEHNR; CDR2 reads FQNEAQ (reference sequence). Trimming took 0 bases from V and 5 from J; bases not matched to a gene: 9. In this sample, this clone turned up a few times.

Sequenced sample: peripheral blood. This receptor was taken from a woman in her 50s with active or convalescent COVID-19. The chain links TRBV7-9 to TRBJ2-7; 8 positions match TRBD1. The CDR3 loop reads CASSLAFGQGSHEQYF. CDR3 DNA sequence: TGTGCCAGCAGCTTAGCTTTCGGACAGGGTTCCCACGAGCAGTACTTC.